This TCR beta chain originates from a study of T cells after yellow fever vaccination. The CDR3 contains 14 residues. In germline, CDR1 is MNHEY, CDR2 SVGAGI. V lost 0 bases, J lost 2 bases, and 7 bases lay in between. Points from the study as a whole: Only a minor proportion of clonotypes was detected across both CD4 and CD8 compartments. Most primary-vaccination clones reappeared after the booster (approximately 95% CD4, roughly 88% CD8).

In its sample, this clonotype was seen many times. The antigen is not known. TCRdb fed the 5' RACE reads into MiXCR, producing one record per CDR3 protein. The data contain 95,000 to 150,000 distinct CDR3 sequences, 7.4% of them seen just once; the ten biggest clones take up around 2.5%. The receptor's source is a man aged 18 to 30 who received the YFV17D yellow fever vaccine. V gene TRBV6-5 combines with J gene TRBJ2-5; unclear D gene. Specimen: CD4+ T cells sorted from PBMCs, collected less than 11 days after the first yellow fever vaccination. Here the CDR3 DNA reads TGTGCCAGCAGTTACTCTCGGAATCAAGAGACCCAGTACTTC. Translation gives CASSYSRNQETQYF.